This paragraph reports one T cell receptor (beta chain). This clonotype appeared a few times. What antigen it recognizes has not been identified. One base away there is no much larger clone; base qualities are not given. Reading the germline V gene gives CDR1 MDHEN and CDR2 SYDVKM. Trimming costs V 3 bases and J 5 bases, and their ends lie 13 bases apart. The CDR3 has 14 amino acids, counting the end cysteine and phenylalanine. The CDR3 DNA has 42 bases and is translated from base 1. The treatment or condition label for this specimen denotes: in vitro stimulation with specific CMV peptide epitopes to enrich CMV-specific T cells. The instrument was an Illumina HiSeq 1500. The public reads were reprocessed in TCRdb via fastp at Q25 and MiXCR, keeping in-frame beta chains. A single entry per CDR3 protein holds the most common genes and DNA from its merged rows. The sample includes about a million distinct CDR3 sequences, with around 30% observed a single time. About 14% of the sample lies in the top ten.

The data derive from a study of T cell repertoires in cytomegalovirus infection (dated by TCRdb to between 2018 and 2021). Regarding the study in general: Alongside well-studied HLA-B-restricted epitopes, the peptide stimulations were aimed at recently identified HLA-C-restricted CMV epitopes, whose presentation resists viral immunomodulation. Donor HLA type was relevant to the analysis, as public TCR beta signatures indicated carriage of CMV infection together with the matching HLA type. Beyond this particular receptor, the publication reports: The ex vivo response was dominated by HLA-C-restricted CMV-specific TCR beta clonotypes, which also provided the single most frequent clonotype in two of eight donors. In both this cohort and an independent roughly 360-donor cohort, the cumulative frequency of public TCR beta family members distinguished carriers of CMV infection plus the relevant HLA type.

The specimen was cultured CD8+ T cells from PBMCs, collected from culture after CMV antigen stimulation. The chain uses TRBV28 and TRBJ2-5; possibly the D gene is TRBD1, per 5 matching bases. This sequence originates from a human donor in good health (CMV status not recorded). Some clones in this sample may be carry-over from other donors' samples. DNA sequence: TGTGCCAGCAGTTTGACAGTGCCCCGGGAGACCCAGTACTTC. It translates to CASSLTVPRETQYF.